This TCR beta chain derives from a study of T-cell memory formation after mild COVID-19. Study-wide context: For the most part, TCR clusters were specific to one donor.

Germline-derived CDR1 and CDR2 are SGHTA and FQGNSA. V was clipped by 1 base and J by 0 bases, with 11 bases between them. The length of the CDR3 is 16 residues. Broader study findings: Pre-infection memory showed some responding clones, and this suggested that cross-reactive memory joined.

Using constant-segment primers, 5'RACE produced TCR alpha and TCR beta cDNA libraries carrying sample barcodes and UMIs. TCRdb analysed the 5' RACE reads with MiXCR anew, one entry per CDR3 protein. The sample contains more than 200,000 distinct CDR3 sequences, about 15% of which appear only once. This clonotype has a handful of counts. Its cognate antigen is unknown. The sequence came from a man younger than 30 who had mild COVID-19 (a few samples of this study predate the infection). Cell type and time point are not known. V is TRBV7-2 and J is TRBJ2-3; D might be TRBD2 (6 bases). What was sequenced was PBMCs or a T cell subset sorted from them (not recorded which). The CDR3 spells CASSLVGGMSTDTQYF. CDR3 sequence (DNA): TGTGCCAGCAGCTTAGTAGGAGGGATGAGCACAGATACGCAGTATTTT.